These T cell receptor beta chains were read from a single sample in a study of T-cell reconstitution after alpha-beta-depleted transplantation in children. One entry per CDR3 protein, called by TCRdb with MiXCR from the PCR reads. The table has more than 400,000 distinct CDR3 sequences, around 10% seen once. The sequences come from PBMCs, mostly from graft donor cells, collected 180 days after TCRalphabeta/CD19-depleted stem cell transplant. These TCRs come from a female patient between 2 and 15 years old who had a stem cell transplant for aplastic anemia, so the T cells may come from the graft donor. Both conserved end residues are trimmed from each CDR3. Part of the rows lack a size; the others show once, few, many or a class for expanded clones.

TRBJ1-1 TRBV7-3 few ASSPGGEGLEAF
TRBJ2-5 TRBV20-1 . SARDQGPGVGETQY
TRBJ1-3 TRBV6-1 few ASRPQGVSGNTIY
TRBJ2-3 TRBV18 many ASSPQGTDTQY
TRBJ2-1 TRBV20-1 many SAVKNEQF
TRBJ2-1 TRBV20-1 few SASRGRTYRPNEQF
TRBJ1-1 TRBV12-3/TRBV12-4 many ASSPHVNTEAF
TRBJ1-2 TRBV15 . ATSRKGTNYGYT
TRBJ1-4 TRBV7-2 . ASSLGPDGYEKLF
TRBJ2-1 TRBV6-6 . ASSKLAYEQF